This entry describes one TCR beta chain. As yet, its antigen is unknown. PCR employed 60 Vbeta and 13 Jbeta primers. TCRdb's copy holds only in-frame clones and misses some; the assay was immunoSEQ multiplex PCR. The sample contains about 80,000 clones, roughly 80% of which appear only once. The data belong to a study of cytomegalovirus exposure and HLA in healthy donors. Germline V gene lookup returns CDR1 SGHTA and CDR2 FQGNSA. CDR3 length: 15 amino acids. J was trimmed by 1 base and V by 5 bases; bases with no gene match: 6. Study-wide findings and caveats: The study put 150 or so TCR beta chains on its list as cytomegalovirus-associated.

Material for sequencing was PBMCs. The V and J genes are TRBV7-2 and TRBJ2-7; 9 positions agree with TRBD1. This TCR was sampled from a man aged 50-60 years in good health and CMV-seropositive. CDR3 in DNA: TGTGCCAGCAGCCCCGCCGGACAGGGGTCCTACGAGCAGTACTTC. Protein sequence: CASSPAGQGSYEQYF. The whole variable domain, remainder taken from reference TRBV7-2 and TRBJ2-7, is GAGVSQSPSNKVTEKGKDVELRCDPISGHTALYWYRQSLGQGLEFLIYFQGNSAPDKSGLPSDRFSAERTGGSVSTLTIQRTQQEDSAVYLCASSPAGQGSYEQYFGPGTRLTVT.